This TCR beta chain was profiled in a study of T cells in Graves' hyperthyroidism and ophthalmopathy. TCR beta CDR3 sequences were amplified from RNA transcripts. RT-PCR in the first round (using the HTBI primer set) targeted the TCR CDR3. TCRdb redid the calling of the multiplex PCR reads with MiXCR, one entry per CDR3 protein. The data show under 800,000 distinct CDR3 sequences, with less than 15% seen just once and more than 8.5% held by the top ten. Graves' hyperthyroidism was deemed stable given no ophthalmopathy progression within 18 months. Used for diagnoses were clinical symptoms, serum thyroxine and TRAb, thyroid ultrasound and orbital computed tomography. Source material for PBMCs was around 10 ml fresh peripheral blood. This CDR3 spans 15 amino acids. Trimming removed 5 bases at V and 0 bases at J, with 11 bases between. Germline V gene sequence: CDR1 SEHNR, CDR2 FQNEAQ (reference sequence).

Sample: blood. This sequence joins TRBV7-9 and TRBJ2-4; perhaps TRBD2 as D (5 bases). This receptor was obtained from a woman between 18 and 29 years old with Graves' hyperthyroidism. This chain's CDR3 is CASSARTVAKNIQYF. As DNA, the CDR3 is TGTGCCAGCAGCGCACGGACTGTAGCCAAAAACATTCAGTACTTC.